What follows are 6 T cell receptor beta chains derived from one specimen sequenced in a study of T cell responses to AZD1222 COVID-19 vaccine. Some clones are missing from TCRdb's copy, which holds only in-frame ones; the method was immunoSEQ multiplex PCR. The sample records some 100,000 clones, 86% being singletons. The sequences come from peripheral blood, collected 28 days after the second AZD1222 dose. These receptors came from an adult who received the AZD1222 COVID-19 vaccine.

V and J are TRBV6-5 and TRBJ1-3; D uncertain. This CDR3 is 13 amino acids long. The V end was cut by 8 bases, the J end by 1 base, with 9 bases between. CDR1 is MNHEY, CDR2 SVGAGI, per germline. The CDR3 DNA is TGTGCCAGCCTGGATTCGTCTGGAAACACCATATATTTT. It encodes CASLDSSGNTIYF.

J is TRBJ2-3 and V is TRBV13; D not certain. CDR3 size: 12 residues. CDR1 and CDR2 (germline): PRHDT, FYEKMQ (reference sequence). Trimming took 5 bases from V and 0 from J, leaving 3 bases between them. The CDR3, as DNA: TGTGCCAGCAGCCCGAGCACAGATACGCAGTATTTT. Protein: CASSPSTDTQYF.

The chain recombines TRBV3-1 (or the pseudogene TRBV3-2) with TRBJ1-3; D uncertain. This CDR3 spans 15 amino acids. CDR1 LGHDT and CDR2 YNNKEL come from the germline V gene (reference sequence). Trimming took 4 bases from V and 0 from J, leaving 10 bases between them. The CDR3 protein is CASSRDVTSGNTIYF. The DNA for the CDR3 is TGTGCCAGCAGCCGAGACGTAACCTCTGGAAACACCATATATTTT.

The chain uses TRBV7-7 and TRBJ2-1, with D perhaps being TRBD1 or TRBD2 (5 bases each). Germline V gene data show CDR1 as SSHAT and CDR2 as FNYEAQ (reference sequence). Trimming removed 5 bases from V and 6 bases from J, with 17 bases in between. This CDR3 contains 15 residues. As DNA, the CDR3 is TGTGCCAGCAGCAAGGGCTCACAGGCGGGCAATGAGCAGTTCTTC. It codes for CASSKGSQAGNEQFF.

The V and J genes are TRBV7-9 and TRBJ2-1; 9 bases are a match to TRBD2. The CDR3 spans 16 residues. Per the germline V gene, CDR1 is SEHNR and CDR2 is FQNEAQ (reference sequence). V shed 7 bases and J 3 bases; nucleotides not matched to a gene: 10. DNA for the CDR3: TGTGCCAGCATCAGGGGAGCGGGAGGTTACTACAATGAGCAGTTCTTC. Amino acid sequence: CASIRGAGGYYNEQFF.

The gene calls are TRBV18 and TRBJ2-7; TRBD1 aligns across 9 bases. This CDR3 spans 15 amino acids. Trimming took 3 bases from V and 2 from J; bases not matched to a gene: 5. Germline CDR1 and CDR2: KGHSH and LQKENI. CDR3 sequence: CASSPGQGTTYEQYF. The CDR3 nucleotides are TGTGCCAGCTCACCGGGACAGGGTACGACCTACGAGCAGTACTTC.